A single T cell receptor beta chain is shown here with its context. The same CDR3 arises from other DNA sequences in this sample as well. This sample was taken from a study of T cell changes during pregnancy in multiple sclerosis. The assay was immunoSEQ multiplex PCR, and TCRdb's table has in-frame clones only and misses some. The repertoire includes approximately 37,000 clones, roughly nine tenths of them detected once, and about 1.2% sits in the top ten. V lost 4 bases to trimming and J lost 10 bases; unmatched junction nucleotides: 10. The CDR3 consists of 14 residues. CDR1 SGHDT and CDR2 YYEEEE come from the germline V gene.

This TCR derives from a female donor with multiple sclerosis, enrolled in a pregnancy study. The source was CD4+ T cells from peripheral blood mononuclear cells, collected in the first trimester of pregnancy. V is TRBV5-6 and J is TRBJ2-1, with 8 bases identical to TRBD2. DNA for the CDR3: TGTGCCAGCAGCATCGAAGCGGGAGTCGCCGAGCAGTTCTTC. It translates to CASSIEAGVAEQFF.